This T cell receptor (beta chain) was captured by sequencing in a study of T cell changes during pregnancy in multiple sclerosis. V was pared by 1 base and J by 4 bases, with 17 bases between. The CDR3 runs 17 residues. Germline-derived CDR1 and CDR2 are SEHNR and FQNEAQ (reference sequence). The protocol was immunoSEQ multiplex PCR, while the TCRdb copy is restricted to in-frame clones and leaves out a portion. The sample consists of some 77,000 clones, about 93% of them appearing once. The receptor's source is a female donor in good health, enrolled as a control in a pregnancy study. The input for sequencing was peripheral blood, taken after pregnancy. This chain uses TRBV7-9 with TRBJ2-1; possible D gene TRBD2, 5 bases. CDR3 region: CASSLGASGVRYNEQFF. CDR3 in DNA: TGTGCCAGCAGCTTAGGGGCCAGCGGCGTGAGGTACAATGAGCAGTTCTTC.